Below are 24 T cell receptor beta chains sequenced from a single sample in a study of graft-versus-host responses after intestinal transplantation. What these receptors recognize is not known. TCRdb keeps only in-frame clones here, not all; method: immunoSEQ multiplex PCR. Here the sample spans tens of thousands of clones, 80% to 85% being singletons. The input for sequencing was unstimulated CD8+ T cells sorted from spleen or lymph node cells, taken before intestinal transplant. Source of these receptors: a human donor who received an intestinal transplant.

The chain combines TRBV9 with TRBJ2-5; tentatively, D is TRBD1 or TRBD2 (5 bases each). The germline gives CDR1 SGDLS, CDR2 YYNGEE. Trimming left V 0 bases short and J 5 bases short, with 17 bases between. The CDR3 has 16 amino acids. CDR3 amino acids: CASSVGGDRGAETQYF. CDR3 in DNA: TGTGCCAGCAGCGTAGGGGGTGACAGAGGGGCGGAGACCCAGTACTTC.

The rearrangement uses TRBV4-1 and TRBJ2-3, with 16 bases identical to TRBD2. V was clipped by 3 bases and J by 4 bases; unmatched bases: 13. CDR3 length: 20 amino acids. Germline V lookup: CDR1 MGHRA, CDR2 YSYEKL. This CDR3 is CASSQVGTSGGALPPDTQYF. The CDR3 region has the DNA TGCGCCAGCAGCCAGGTAGGGACTAGCGGGGGGGCCTTACCCCCAGATACGCAGTATTTT.

The J gene is TRBJ2-3, the V gene TRBV27; D is perhaps TRBD2 (6 bases). The CDR3 extends over 19 amino acids. The V gene's germline CDR1 is MNHEY and CDR2 SMNVEV (reference sequence). With 4 bases removed from V and 0 bases from J, the gap between germline ends came to 23 bases. CDR3 coding DNA: TGTGCCAGCAGTTCCGCCGCTTCGTGGGGGGACCTTAGCACAGATACGCAGTATTTT. Translated: CASSSAASWGDLSTDTQYF.

J is TRBJ1-6 and V is TRBV6-1; no reliable D call. Deletions cut 2 bases from V and 10 bases from J, with 15 bases between. This CDR3 comprises 15 residues. Germline CDR1 reads MNHNS; CDR2 reads SASEGT. CDR3: CASSENRNSMSPLHF. The CDR3 DNA sequence: TGTGCCAGCAGTGAAAATCGAAATAGCATGTCACCCCTCCACTTT.

The rearrangement uses TRBV6-5 and TRBJ1-5, with 7 bases identical to TRBD1. With 6 bases clipped from V and 3 bases from J, the junction kept 8 bases outside the gene matches. The CDR3 is 15 amino acids. Germline loops: CDR1 MNHEY, CDR2 SVGAGI. CDR3 nucleotides: TGTGCCAGCAGCCGCCCCAGGGGGTTCAATCAGCCCCAGCATTTT. Protein sequence: CASSRPRGFNQPQHF.

This clone was detected a few times. The chain uses TRBV27 and TRBJ2-7; D is unresolved. V was trimmed by 5 bases and J by 2 bases, leaving 7 bases between them. This CDR3 spans 12 amino acids. Looked up from germline, CDR1 is MNHEY and CDR2 is SMNVEV (reference sequence). This CDR3 reads CASSPGPYEQYF. The CDR3 coding sequence is TGTGCCAGCAGTCCAGGTCCCTACGAGCAGTACTTC.

The V gene is TRBV13, the J gene TRBJ2-5; 7 nucleotides align to TRBD1. Germline CDR1 reads PRHDT; CDR2 reads FYEKMQ (reference sequence). The ends lost 5 bases at V and 3 bases at J; junction bases unmatched: 3. The CDR3 is 13 residues long. In DNA, the CDR3 is TGTGCCAGCAGCCCAGACAGGGAAGAGACCCAGTACTTC. Its translation is CASSPDREETQYF.

The chain has TRBV7-3 and TRBJ1-2, with a possible D match to TRBD1 (6 bases). The germline CDR1 and CDR2 sequences are SGHTA and FQGTGA. This CDR3 has 14 residues. V dropped 5 bases and J dropped 7 bases, with 17 bases sitting between them. In nucleotides, the CDR3 is TGTGCCAGCAGCCCAAACCGGGACACGGGTGGCTACACCTTC. This translates into CASSPNRDTGGYTF. Full variable domain (rest looked up from reference TRBV7-3 and TRBJ1-2): GAGVSQTPSNKVTEKGKYVELRCDPISGHTALYWYRQSLGQGPEFLIYFQGTGAADDSGLPNDRFFAVRPEGSVSTLKIQRTERGDSAVYLCASSPNRDTGGYTFGSGTRLTVV.

This chain links TRBV28 with TRBJ2-3; 8 nucleotides agree with TRBD2. Germline loops: CDR1 MDHEN, CDR2 SYDVKM. The CDR3 has 16 residues. V lost 5 bases and J lost 2; bases outside the gene matches: 9. The CDR3 sequence: CASSVSGTLFTDTQYF. The CDR3 bases are TGTGCCAGCAGTGTTAGCGGGACCCTATTCACAGATACGCAGTATTTT.

This chain connects TRBV7-9 to TRBJ1-2, with unresolved D. The germline V gene encodes CDR1 SEHNR and CDR2 FQNEAQ (reference sequence). The CDR3 consists of 14 residues. The ends were cut back, 1 base at V and 8 bases at J, with 14 bases in the middle. CDR3 DNA: TGTGCCAGCAGCTTAGTGTCGGGCGACACCGGCTACACCTTC. Translation gives CASSLVSGDTGYTF.

The rearrangement uses TRBV5-4 and TRBJ2-7; D possibly corresponds to TRBD1 (6 bases). CDR3 size: 19 residues. Per germline, CDR1 SGHNT and CDR2 YYREEE (reference sequence). The V end lost 0 bases, the J end lost 2 bases, and 24 bases lay between the germline ends. The chain's CDR3 is CASSLDPDRPKSLPYEQYF. The CDR3 DNA reads as TGTGCCAGCAGCTTGGACCCCGACAGGCCGAAATCTTTGCCCTACGAGCAGTACTTC.

V and J are TRBV6-1 and TRBJ2-7; D gene ambiguous. In germline, CDR1 is MNHNS, CDR2 SASEGT. Trimming cost V 2 bases and J 2 bases, with 13 bases left between them. The CDR3 covers 15 residues. CDR3: CASSESSYPTYEQYF. The CDR3 nucleotides read TGTGCCAGCAGTGAATCTTCCTATCCAACCTACGAGCAGTACTTC.

This chain connects TRBV5-6 to TRBJ1-2; D unresolved. Germline CDR1 reads SGHDT; CDR2 reads YYEEEE. V was cut by 2 bases and J by 4 bases, with 15 bases left in between. This CDR3 contains 15 residues. The CDR3 loop is CASSFIGGNPYGYTF. CDR3 DNA sequence: TGTGCCAGCAGCTTCATCGGCGGGAATCCCTATGGCTACACCTTC. The full variable domain, rest sourced from reference TRBV5-6 and TRBJ1-2, is DAGVTQSPTHLIKTRGQQVTLRCSPKSGHDTVSWYQQALGQGPQFIFQYYEEEERQRGNFPDRFSGHQFPNYSSELNVNALLLGDSALYLCASSFIGGNPYGYTFGSGTRLTVV.

This clone was recorded a few times. This sequence joins TRBV11-2 and TRBJ2-2; 8 nucleotides line up with TRBD2. The V segment lost 3 bases and the J segment 9 bases; nucleotides outside the gene matches: 3. This CDR3 comprises 13 residues. Germline V lookup: CDR1 SGHAT, CDR2 FQNNGV. CDR3 region: CASSFGGGRELFF. The CDR3 DNA sequence: TGTGCCAGCAGCTTCGGCGGGGGGAGGGAGCTGTTTTTT.

The chain carries TRBV13 and TRBJ2-2, with D perhaps TRBD1 (5 bases). CDR3 length: 14 residues. The V end lost 4 bases, the J end lost 1 base, and 7 bases lay between the germline ends. Germline loops: CDR1 PRHDT, CDR2 FYEKMQ (reference sequence). The CDR3 nucleotides are TGTGCCAGCAGCTCCCAGGGGAACACCGGGGAGCTGTTTTTT. The encoded protein is CASSSQGNTGELFF.

This sequence joins TRBV7-3 and TRBJ1-6; 7 nucleotides match TRBD1. The CDR3 contains 15 residues. Germline CDR1 reads SGHTA; CDR2 reads FQGTGA. V was pared by 5 bases and J by 7 bases, with 8 bases of the junction left unmatched. CDR3 nucleotide sequence: TGTGCCAGCAGCCTCAACAGGGGAGGAAATTCACCCCTCCACTTT. Translation gives CASSLNRGGNSPLHF.

The sample holds a few counts of this clone. The chain uses TRBV4-1 and TRBJ2-5, with 15 bases matching TRBD2. The CDR3 loop spans 16 amino acids. The junction had 4 bases not matched to a gene; V was cut back by 3 bases and J by 5 bases. Per the germline V gene, CDR1 is MGHRA and CDR2 is YSYEKL. The CDR3 DNA follows: TGCGCCAGCAGCCATGGACTAGCGGGAGGGCGGGAGACCCAGTACTTC. Its translation: CASSHGLAGGRETQYF.

The V and J genes are TRBV9 and TRBJ2-7; 8 bases align to TRBD2. Germline V gene sequence: CDR1 SGDLS, CDR2 YYNGEE. V was clipped by 4 bases and J by 4 bases; unmatched bases: 7. This CDR3 region has 14 residues. CDR3 nucleotides: TGTGCCAGCAGCCTCAGCGGGAGTGCTTACGAGCAGTACTTC. Its translation is CASSLSGSAYEQYF.

The genes are TRBV15 and TRBJ1-5; 11 bases fit TRBD1. The CDR3 covers 15 residues. V was clipped by 1 base and J by 6 bases; unmatched bases: 2. Germline assignment: CDR1 LNHNV and CDR2 YYDKDF (reference sequence). The CDR3 DNA reads as TGTGCCACCAGCAGAGCTGGGACAGGGGGTCAGCCCCAGCATTTT. Amino acid sequence: CATSRAGTGGQPQHF.

This clone has a single count. The chain combines TRBV6-6 with TRBJ2-3, with D perhaps matching TRBD2 (5 bases). In germline, CDR1 is MNHNY, CDR2 SVGAGI (reference sequence). The V and J ends lost 6 bases and 0 bases respectively, with 10 bases between them. The CDR3 sequence is 14 residues long. The CDR3 coding sequence is TGTGCCAGCAGCCACCGACTAAGCACAGATACGCAGTATTTT. It encodes CASSHRLSTDTQYF.

This clone came up a few times. The chain combines TRBV4-1 with TRBJ1-5, with a possible D match to TRBD1 (6 bases). Germline values: CDR1 MGHRA, CDR2 YSYEKL. The germline V and J ends were trimmed by 4 bases and 7 bases, with 14 bases remaining between them. The CDR3 covers 14 residues. This chain's CDR3 is CASSPRQADQPQHF. CDR3 DNA: TGCGCCAGCAGCCCTCGACAGGCGGACCAGCCCCAGCATTTT.

This sequence joins TRBV10-1 and TRBJ2-3, with 9 bases aligning to TRBD1. This CDR3 region has 15 residues. Germline CDR1 reads WNHNN; CDR2 reads SYGVQD (reference sequence). Germline trimming cut 5 bases from V and 3 bases from J; bases unmatched to any gene: 6. For the CDR3, the DNA is TGCGCCAGCAGTTTCGGGACAGGGTTTACAGATACGCAGTATTTT. The encoded protein is CASSFGTGFTDTQYF.

The chain links TRBV5-3 to TRBJ2-5; no reliable D call. TRBV5-3 is designated an ORF whose function remains uncertain. The CDR3 has 14 residues. V was clipped by 4 bases and J by 1 base, with 11 bases between them. This CDR3 is CARSPWRFQETQYF. CDR3 coding DNA: TGTGCCAGAAGCCCCTGGCGGTTCCAAGAGACCCAGTACTTC.

The chain carries TRBV21-1 and TRBJ1-1; TRBD1, as called in the table, went unchecked against the DNA. TRBV21-1 is given as a pseudogene. This CDR3 is built from 11 residues. The CDR3 sequence: CASTRITEAFF. The CDR3 nucleotides are TGTGCCAGCACCAGGATCACAGAAGCTTTCTTT.